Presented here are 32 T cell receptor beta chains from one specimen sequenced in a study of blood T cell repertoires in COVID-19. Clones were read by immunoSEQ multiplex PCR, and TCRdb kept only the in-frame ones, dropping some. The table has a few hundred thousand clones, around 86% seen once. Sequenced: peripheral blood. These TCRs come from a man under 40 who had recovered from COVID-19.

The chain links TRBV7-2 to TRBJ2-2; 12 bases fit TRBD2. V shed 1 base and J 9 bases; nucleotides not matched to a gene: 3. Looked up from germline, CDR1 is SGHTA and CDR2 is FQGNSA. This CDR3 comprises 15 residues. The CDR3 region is CASSLGLAGDRELFF. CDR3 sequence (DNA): TGTGCCAGCAGCTTAGGACTAGCGGGGGACAGGGAGCTGTTTTTT.

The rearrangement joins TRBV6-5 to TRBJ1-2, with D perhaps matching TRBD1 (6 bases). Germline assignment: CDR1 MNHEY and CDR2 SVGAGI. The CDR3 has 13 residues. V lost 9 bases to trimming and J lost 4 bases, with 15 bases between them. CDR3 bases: TGTGCCAGTCTCACAGGGTTAGGCTATGGCTACACCTTC. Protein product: CASLTGLGYGYTF.

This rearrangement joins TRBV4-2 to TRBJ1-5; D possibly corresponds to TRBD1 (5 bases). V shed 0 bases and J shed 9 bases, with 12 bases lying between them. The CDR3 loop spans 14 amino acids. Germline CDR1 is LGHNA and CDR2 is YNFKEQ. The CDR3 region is CASSQEEGNSPQHF. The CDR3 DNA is TGTGCCAGCAGCCAAGAGGAGGGGAATTCGCCCCAGCATTTT.

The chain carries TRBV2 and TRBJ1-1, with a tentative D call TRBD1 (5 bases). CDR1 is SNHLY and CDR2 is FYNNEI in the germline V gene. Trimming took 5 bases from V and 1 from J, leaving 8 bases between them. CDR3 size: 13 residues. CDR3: CASSSTGNTEAFF. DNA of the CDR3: TGTGCCAGCAGTTCAACAGGGAACACTGAAGCTTTCTTT.

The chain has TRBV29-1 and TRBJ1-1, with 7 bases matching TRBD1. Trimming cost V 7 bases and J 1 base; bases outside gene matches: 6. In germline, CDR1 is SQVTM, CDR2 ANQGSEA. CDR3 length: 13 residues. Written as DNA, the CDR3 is TGCAGCGCCCGAGGGACAGCGAACACTGAAGCTTTCTTT. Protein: CSARGTANTEAFF. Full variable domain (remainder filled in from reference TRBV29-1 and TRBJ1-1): SAVISQKPSRDICQRGTSLTIQCQVDSQVTMMFWYRQQPGQSLTLIATANQGSEATYESGFVIDKFPISRPNLTFSTLTVSNMSPEDSSIYLCSARGTANTEAFFGQGTRLTVV.

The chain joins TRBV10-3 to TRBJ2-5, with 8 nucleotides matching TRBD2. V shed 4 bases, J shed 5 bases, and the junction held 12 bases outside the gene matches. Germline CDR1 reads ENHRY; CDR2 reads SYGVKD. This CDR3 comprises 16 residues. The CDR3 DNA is TGTGCCATCAGTGGGGTAGCGGGGCCCATCGAGGAGACCCAGTACTTC. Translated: CAISGVAGPIEETQYF.

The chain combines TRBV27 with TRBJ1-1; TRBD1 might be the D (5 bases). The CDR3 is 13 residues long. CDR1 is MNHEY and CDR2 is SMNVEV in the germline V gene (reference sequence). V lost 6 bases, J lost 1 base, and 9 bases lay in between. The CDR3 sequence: CASRLDRNTEAFF. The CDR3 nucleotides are TGTGCCAGCAGACTCGACAGGAACACTGAAGCTTTCTTT.

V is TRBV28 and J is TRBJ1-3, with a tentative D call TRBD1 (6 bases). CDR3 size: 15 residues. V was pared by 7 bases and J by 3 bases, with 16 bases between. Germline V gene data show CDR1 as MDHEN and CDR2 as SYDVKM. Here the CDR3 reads CASTGRRGRGNTIYF. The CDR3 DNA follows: TGTGCCAGCACCGGACGCAGGGGACGTGGAAACACCATATATTTT.

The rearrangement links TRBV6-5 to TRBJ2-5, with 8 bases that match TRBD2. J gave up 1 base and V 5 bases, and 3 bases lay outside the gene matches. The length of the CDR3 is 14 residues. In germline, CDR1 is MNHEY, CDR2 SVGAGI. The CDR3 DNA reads TGTGCCAGCAGTCCGGGGGGGAGCCAAGAGACCCAGTACTTC. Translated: CASSPGGSQETQYF.

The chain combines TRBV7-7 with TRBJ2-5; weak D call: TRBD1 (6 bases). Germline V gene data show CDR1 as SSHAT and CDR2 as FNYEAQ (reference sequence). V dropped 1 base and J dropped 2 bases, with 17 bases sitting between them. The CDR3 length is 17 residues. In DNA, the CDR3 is TGTGCCAGCAGCTTAGTGTCGGCAGGGGACAATCAAGAGACCCAGTACTTC. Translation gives CASSLVSAGDNQETQYF.

For the CDR3, the DNA is TGTGCCAGCAGCTTAGCCTCCTCCTTCAGCGGTTTCTACGAGCAGTACTTC. Amino acid sequence: CASSLASSFSGFYEQYF. This chain uses TRBV7-2 with TRBJ2-7; the D gene is possibly TRBD2 (5 bases). The V gene lost 0 bases and the J gene lost 3 bases, with 18 bases spanning the gap. This CDR3 comprises 17 residues. From germline, CDR1 is SGHTA and CDR2 FQGNSA.

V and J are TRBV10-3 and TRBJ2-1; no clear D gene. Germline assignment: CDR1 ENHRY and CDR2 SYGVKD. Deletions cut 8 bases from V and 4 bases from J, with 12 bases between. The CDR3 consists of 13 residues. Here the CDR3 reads CAIARDNYNEQFF. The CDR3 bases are TGTGCCATCGCCCGAGACAATTACAATGAGCAGTTCTTC.

The CDR3 DNA reads as TGCGCCAGCAGTGAGGGGACAGGGACCGGTAACTATGGCTACACCTTC. Its translation: CASSEGTGTGNYGYTF. V is TRBV10-2 and J is TRBJ1-2, with 9 bases identical to TRBD1. This CDR3 region has 16 residues. V lost 2 bases, J lost 1 base, and 5 bases stayed unmatched. The germline CDR1 and CDR2 sequences are WSHSY and SAAADI.

The CDR3 loop is CASSLGVGGAGELFF. CDR3 DNA sequence: TGCGCCAGCAGCTTGGGTGTAGGAGGGGCCGGGGAGCTGTTTTTT. The chain employs TRBV5-1 and TRBJ2-2; possible D gene TRBD2, 6 bases. In germline, CDR1 is SGHRS, CDR2 YFSETQ. The CDR3 covers 15 residues. Deletions cut 0 bases from V and 6 bases from J, with 12 bases between. The full variable domain, its missing parts supplied by reference TRBV5-1 and TRBJ2-2, is KAGVTQTPRYLIKTRGQQVTLSCSPISGHRSVSWYQQTPGQGLQFLFEYFSETQRNKGNFPGRFSGRQFSNSRSEMNVSTLELGDSALYLCASSLGVGGAGELFFGEGSRLTVL.

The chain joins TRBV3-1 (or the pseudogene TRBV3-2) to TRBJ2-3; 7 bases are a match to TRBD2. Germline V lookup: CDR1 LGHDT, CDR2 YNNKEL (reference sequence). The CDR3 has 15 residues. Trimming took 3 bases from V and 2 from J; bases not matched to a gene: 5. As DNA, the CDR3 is TGTGCCAGCAGCCAGGGGGGGTTCAACACAGATACGCAGTATTTT. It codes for CASSQGGFNTDTQYF.

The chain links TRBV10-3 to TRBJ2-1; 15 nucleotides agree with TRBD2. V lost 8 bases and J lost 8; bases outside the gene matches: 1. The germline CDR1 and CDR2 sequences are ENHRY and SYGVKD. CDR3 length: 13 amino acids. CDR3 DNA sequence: TGTGCCATCGGACTAGCGGGGGGGGATGAGCAGTTCTTC. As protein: CAIGLAGGDEQFF.

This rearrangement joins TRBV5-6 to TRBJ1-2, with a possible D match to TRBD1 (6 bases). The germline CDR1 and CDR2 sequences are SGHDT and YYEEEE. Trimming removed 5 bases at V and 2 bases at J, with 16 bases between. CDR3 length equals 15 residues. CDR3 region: CASSPERQANYGYTF. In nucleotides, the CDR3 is TGTGCCAGCAGTCCCGAACGACAGGCCAACTATGGCTACACCTTC.

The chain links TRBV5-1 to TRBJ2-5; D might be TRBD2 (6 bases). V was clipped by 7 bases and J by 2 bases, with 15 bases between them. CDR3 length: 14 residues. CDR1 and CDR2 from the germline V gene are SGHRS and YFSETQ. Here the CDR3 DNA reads TGCGCCAGCGCCTTGTCTAGCGTACAAGAGACCCAGTACTTC. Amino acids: CASALSSVQETQYF.

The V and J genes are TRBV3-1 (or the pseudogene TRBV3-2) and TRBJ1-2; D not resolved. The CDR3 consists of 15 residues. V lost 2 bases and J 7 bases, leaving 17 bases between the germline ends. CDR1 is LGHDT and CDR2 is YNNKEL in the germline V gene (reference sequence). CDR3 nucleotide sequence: TGTGCCAGCAGCCAATTCGCGGGGATAGGGCTTGGCTACACCTTC. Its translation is CASSQFAGIGLGYTF.

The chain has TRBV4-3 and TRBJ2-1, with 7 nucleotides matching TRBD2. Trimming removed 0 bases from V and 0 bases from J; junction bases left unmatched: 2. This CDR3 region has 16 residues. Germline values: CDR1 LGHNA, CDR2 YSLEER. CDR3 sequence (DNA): TGCGCCAGCAGCCAAGATCGGACTAGCTCCTACAATGAGCAGTTCTTC. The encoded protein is CASSQDRTSSYNEQFF.

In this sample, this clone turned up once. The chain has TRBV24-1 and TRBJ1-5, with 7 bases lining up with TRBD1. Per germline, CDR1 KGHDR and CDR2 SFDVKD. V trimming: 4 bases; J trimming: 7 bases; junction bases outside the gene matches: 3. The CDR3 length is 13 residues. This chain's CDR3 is CATSEMDRQPQHF. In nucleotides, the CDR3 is TGTGCCACCAGTGAGATGGACAGGCAGCCCCAGCATTTT.

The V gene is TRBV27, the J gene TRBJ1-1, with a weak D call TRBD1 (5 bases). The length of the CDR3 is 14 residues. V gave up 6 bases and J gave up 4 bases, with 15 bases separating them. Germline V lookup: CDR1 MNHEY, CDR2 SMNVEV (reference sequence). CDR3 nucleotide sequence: TGTGCCAGCAGAATGCGATGGGGCCTCACTGAAGCTTTCTTT. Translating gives CASRMRWGLTEAFF.

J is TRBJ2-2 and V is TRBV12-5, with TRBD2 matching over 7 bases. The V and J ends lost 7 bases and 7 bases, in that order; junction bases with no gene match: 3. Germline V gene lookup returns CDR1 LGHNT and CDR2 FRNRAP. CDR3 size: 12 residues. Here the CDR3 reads CASAGEGGELFF. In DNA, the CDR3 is TGTGCTAGTGCTGGGGAGGGCGGGGAGCTGTTTTTT.

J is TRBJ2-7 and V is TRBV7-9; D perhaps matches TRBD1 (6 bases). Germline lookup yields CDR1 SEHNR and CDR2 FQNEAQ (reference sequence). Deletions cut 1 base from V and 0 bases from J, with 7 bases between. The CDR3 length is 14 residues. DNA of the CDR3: TGTGCCAGCAGCTTAGGGACAGACTCCTACGAGCAGTACTTC. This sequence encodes CASSLGTDSYEQYF.

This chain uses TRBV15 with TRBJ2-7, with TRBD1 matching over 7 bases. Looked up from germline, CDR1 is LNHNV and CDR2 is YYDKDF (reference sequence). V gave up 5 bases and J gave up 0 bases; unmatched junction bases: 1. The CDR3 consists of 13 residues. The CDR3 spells CATSGQVSYEQYF. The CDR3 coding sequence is TGTGCCACCAGCGGACAGGTCTCCTACGAGCAGTACTTC.

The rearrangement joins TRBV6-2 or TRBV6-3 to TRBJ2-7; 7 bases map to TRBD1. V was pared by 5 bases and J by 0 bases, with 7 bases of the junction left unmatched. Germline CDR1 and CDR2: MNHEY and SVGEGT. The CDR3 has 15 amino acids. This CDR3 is CASSRGTVNSYEQYF. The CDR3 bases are TGTGCCAGCAGTAGAGGGACAGTGAACTCCTACGAGCAGTACTTC.

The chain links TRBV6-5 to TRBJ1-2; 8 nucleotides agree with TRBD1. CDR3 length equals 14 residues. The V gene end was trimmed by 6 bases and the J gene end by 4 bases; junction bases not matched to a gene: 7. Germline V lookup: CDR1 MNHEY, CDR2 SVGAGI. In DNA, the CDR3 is TGTGCCAGCAGGACAGGGGCCGCCCGCTATGGCTACACCTTC. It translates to CASRTGAARYGYTF.

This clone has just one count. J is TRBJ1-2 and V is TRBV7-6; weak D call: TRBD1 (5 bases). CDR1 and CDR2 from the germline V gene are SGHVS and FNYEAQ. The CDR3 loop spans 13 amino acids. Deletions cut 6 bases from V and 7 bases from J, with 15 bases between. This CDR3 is CASSSGGTGGYTF. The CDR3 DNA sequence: TGTGCCAGCAGTTCCGGGGGGACGGGTGGCTACACCTTC.

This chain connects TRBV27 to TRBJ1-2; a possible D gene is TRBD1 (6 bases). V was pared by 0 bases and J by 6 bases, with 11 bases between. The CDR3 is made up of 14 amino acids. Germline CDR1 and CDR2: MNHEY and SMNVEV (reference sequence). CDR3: CASSLSWGLDGYTF. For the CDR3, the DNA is TGTGCCAGCAGTTTATCATGGGGGCTCGATGGCTACACCTTC.

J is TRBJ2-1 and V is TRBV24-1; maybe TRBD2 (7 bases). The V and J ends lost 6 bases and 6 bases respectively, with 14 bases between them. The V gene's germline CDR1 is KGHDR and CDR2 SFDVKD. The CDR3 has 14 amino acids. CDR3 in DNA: TGTGCCACCAGTCCCGGGGGGCTAATCAATGAGCAGTTCTTC. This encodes CATSPGGLINEQFF.

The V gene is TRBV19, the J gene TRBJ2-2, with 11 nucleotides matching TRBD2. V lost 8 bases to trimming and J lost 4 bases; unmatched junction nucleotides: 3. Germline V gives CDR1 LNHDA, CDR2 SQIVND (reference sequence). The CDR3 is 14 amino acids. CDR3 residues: CASLAGGGTGELFF. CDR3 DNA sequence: TGTGCCAGTCTAGCGGGGGGAGGCACCGGGGAGCTGTTTTTT.

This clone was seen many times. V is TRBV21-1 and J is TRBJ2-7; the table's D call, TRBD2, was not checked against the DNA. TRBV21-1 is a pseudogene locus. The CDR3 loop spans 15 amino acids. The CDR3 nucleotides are TGTGCCAGCAGCAAAGACTTCCCGGGAGGATACGAGCAGTACTTC. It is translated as CASSKDFPGGYEQYF.